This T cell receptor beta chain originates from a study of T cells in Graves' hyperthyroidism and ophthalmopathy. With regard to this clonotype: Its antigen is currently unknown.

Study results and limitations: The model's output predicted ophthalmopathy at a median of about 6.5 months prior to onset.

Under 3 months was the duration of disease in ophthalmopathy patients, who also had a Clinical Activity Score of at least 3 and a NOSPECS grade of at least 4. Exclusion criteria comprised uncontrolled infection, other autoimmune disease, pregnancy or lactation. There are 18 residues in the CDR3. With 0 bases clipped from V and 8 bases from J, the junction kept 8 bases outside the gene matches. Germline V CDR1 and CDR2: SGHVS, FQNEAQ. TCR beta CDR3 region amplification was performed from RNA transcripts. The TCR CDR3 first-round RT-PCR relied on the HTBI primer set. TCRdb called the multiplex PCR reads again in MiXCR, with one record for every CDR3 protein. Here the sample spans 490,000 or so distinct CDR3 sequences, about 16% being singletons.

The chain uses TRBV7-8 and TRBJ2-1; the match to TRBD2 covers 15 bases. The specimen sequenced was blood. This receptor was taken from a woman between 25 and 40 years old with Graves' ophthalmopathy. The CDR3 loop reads CASSLAGLAGGSRDEQFF. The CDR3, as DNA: TGTGCCAGCAGCTTAGCCGGACTAGCGGGAGGGTCGCGGGATGAGCAGTTCTTC.